The entry that follows covers one T cell receptor (beta chain) sequence. Its antigen is undetermined. The data originate from a study of T cell responses to AZD1222 COVID-19 vaccine. Points from the study as a whole: Once two AZD1222 doses were given, Spike-specific TCR breadth and depth went up. In a largely white British group with more females than males, clonal diversity was possibly underestimated. It was only a handful of AZD1222 recipients who were seropositive at baseline.

Combined were second doses at about 4 or about 12 weeks. Profiling relied on immunoSEQ multiplex PCR, and the TCRdb table lists in-frame clones only, not all of them. This sample has approximately 150,000 clones, with 70% to 90% found just once. The source was peripheral blood, collected 28 days after the second AZD1222 dose. The sequence was obtained from an adult who received the AZD1222 COVID-19 vaccine.

CDR3 bases: TGTGCCAGCAGTTACTCCCCCATAAATGGGAATTCACCCCTCCACTTT. It is translated as CASSYSPINGNSPLHF. V is TRBV6-5 and J is TRBJ1-6; no firm D call. CDR3 size: 16 residues. Germline CDR1 MNHEY, CDR2 SVGAGI. V lost 0 bases, J lost 7 bases, and 13 bases lay in between.